What follows describes a single TCR beta chain. Data came from immunoSEQ multiplex PCR; TCRdb stores just in-frame clones and leaves some out. The sample shows more than 2 million clones, about 95% of them seen only once. This record comes from a study of shared clonotypes between healthy human individuals. Terminally differentiated effector memory CD45RA+ cells were left out of the naive CD8 fraction, which was CD45RO-negative and positively selected for CCR7. This TCR came from a man between 18 and 29 years old in good health. Sequencing input: naive CD8+ T cells sorted from blood.

The CDR3 sequence is CASSPYSAGAYEQYF. The CDR3, as DNA: TGTGCCAGCAGTCCTTATTCTGCGGGGGCCTACGAGCAGTACTTC. This chain uses TRBV27 with TRBJ2-7; 7 bases are a match to TRBD2. J was trimmed by 2 bases and V by 5 bases; bases with no gene match: 9. CDR1 and CDR2 from the germline V gene are MNHEY and SMNVEV (reference sequence). CDR3 size: 15 residues.